Listed below are T cell receptor beta chains from one sample, sequenced in a study of CD8 T cells in ankylosing spondylitis. One entry per CDR3 protein, called by TCRdb with MiXCR from the 5' RACE reads. The sample records about 220,000 distinct CDR3 sequences, under 12% being singletons. Sample: blood, either unsorted or a sorted T cell fraction (not recorded which). The receptors come from a male donor with ankylosing spondylitis or in good health (not recorded which). CDR3s include the opening cysteine and the closing phenylalanine or tryptophan. The D gene is left open where the match is weak. Rows give clone size only sometimes, using once, few, many, or a class for an expanded clone.

j_call | clone_size | d_call | v_call | cdr3_nt | cdr3_aa
TRBJ2-1 | many | . | TRBV7-9 | TGTGCCAGCAGCTTAGCGGGGCAGGGCGCTAACCCCAATGAGCAGTTCTTC | CASSLAGQGANPNEQFF
TRBJ1-5 | . | . | TRBV20-1 | TGCAGTGCTAGGCCGACTTTTCAGGGAGTTCAGCCCCAGCATTTT | CSARPTFQGVQPQHF
TRBJ2-1 | few | . | TRBV29-1 | TGCAGCGTTCAGACAGGAGAGAATTCCTACAATGAGCAGTTCTTC | CSVQTGENSYNEQFF
TRBJ1-2 | . | . | TRBV21-1 | TGTGCCAGCAGCTCGCGGACAGGGAGCTATGGCTACACCTTC | CASSSRTGSYGYTF
TRBJ1-3 | few | . | TRBV10-3 | TGTGCCATCAGTGATACCGGGCCAGGGAACACCATATATTTT | CAISDTGPGNTIYF
TRBJ2-7 | . | . | TRBV11-2 | TGTGCCAGCAGCTTAGGGATGGGTCTCGAGCAGTACTTC | CASSLGMGLEQYF
TRBJ2-7 | many | . | TRBV6-2/TRBV6-3 | TGTGCCAGCAGAGCGATCGGCAGGGAAGACGAGCAGTACTTC | CASRAIGREDEQYF
TRBJ2-3 | many | . | TRBV7-2 | TGTGCCAGCAGCTTAGGTCTCTATCCAAGCACAGATACGCAGTATTTT | CASSLGLYPSTDTQYF
TRBJ2-1 | many | . | TRBV6-2/TRBV6-3 | TGTGCCAGCAGTTCGCAGTACAGGGCGAATGAGCAGTTCTTC | CASSSQYRANEQFF
TRBJ1-1 | few | . | TRBV5-5 | TGTGCCAGCAGCTTCATGCCGGGTGAGGGGAACACTGAAGCTTTCTTT | CASSFMPGEGNTEAFF
TRBJ1-1 | many | . | TRBV12-3/TRBV12-4 | TGTGCCAGCATTGGCCTAGGAAGGAGAGGGACTGAAGCTTTCTTT | CASIGLGRRGTEAFF
TRBJ2-3 | many | TRBD2 | TRBV7-8 | TGTGCCAGCAGCTCGCAAGCCGGGACTATCACAGATACGCAGTATTTT | CASSSQAGTITDTQYF
TRBJ2-7 | many | TRBD2 | TRBV12-3/TRBV12-4 | TGTGCCAGCAGGGGGGCTAGCGGGGGGGGAGGAGAGCAGTACTTC | CASRGASGGGGEQYF
TRBJ2-2 | many | TRBD2 | TRBV7-2 | TGTGCCAGCAGCGTGATGCTAGCGGGGGGGAACACCGGGGAGCTGTTTTTT | CASSVMLAGGNTGELFF
TRBJ2-1 | . | TRBD2 | TRBV9 | TGTGCCAGCAGCGTAGGAGTTAGCGGGGGCCTCCTGTACAATGAGCAGTTCTTC | CASSVGVSGGLLYNEQFF
TRBJ2-7 | few | . | TRBV28 | TGTGCCAGCAGTATGGAAGGGGGTAACGAGCAGTACTTC | CASSMEGGNEQYF
TRBJ2-7 | few | . | TRBV29-1 | TGCAGCTTCACAGGTCCCCCCTCCTACGAGCAGTACTTC | CSFTGPPSYEQYF
TRBJ1-1 | many | . | TRBV20-1 | TGCAGTGCTAGAGATCGGCTCGGATTGAACACTGAAGCTTTCTTT | CSARDRLGLNTEAFF
TRBJ2-5 | many | TRBD2 | TRBV6-1 | TGTGCCAGCAGTGGACTAGCGGGGGGGATGCAAGAGACCCAGTACTTC | CASSGLAGGMQETQYF
TRBJ2-1 | many | TRBD2 | TRBV7-6 | TGTGCCAGCGGGCGAGGGACTAGCTCCTACAATGAGCAGTTCTTC | CASGRGTSSYNEQFF
TRBJ2-3 | many | TRBD2 | TRBV5-1 | TGCGCCAGCAGCTTGTCATGGCGGGGGGTCACAGATACGCAGTATTTT | CASSLSWRGVTDTQYF
TRBJ2-1 | many | TRBD2 | TRBV6-1 | TGTGCCAGCAGCAAAGGGACTAGCGGTTACAATGAGCAGTTCTTC | CASSKGTSGYNEQFF
TRBJ2-1 | few | . | TRBV7-2 | TGTGCCAGCAGCTCCACGCAGGGACTTCAGTTCTTC | CASSSTQGLQFF
TRBJ2-1 | many | . | TRBV5-1 | TGCGCCAGCAGCGTACTTAACAATGAGCAGTTCTTC | CASSVLNNEQFF
TRBJ1-5 | few | TRBD1 | TRBV19 | TGTGCCACCGGGACAGGGGGCAATCAGCCCCAGCATTTT | CATGTGGNQPQHF
TRBJ2-4 | . | . | TRBV7-2 | TGTGCCAGCAGCTTAAGGGGAGTTGACATTCAGTACTTC | CASSLRGVDIQYF
TRBJ1-2 | few | . | TRBV5-1 | TGCGCCAGCAGCTCCGGGACGACGGGGGGCTATGGCTACACCTTC | CASSSGTTGGYGYTF
TRBJ2-7 | . | . | TRBV21-1 | TGTGCCAGCAGAAGGACAGCCGCCTACGAGCAGTACTTC | CASRRTAAYEQYF
TRBJ1-1 | . | TRBD1 | TRBV3-1 | TGTGCCAGCAGCCAATGGACAGGGGCGAACACTGAAGCTTTCTTT | CASSQWTGANTEAFF
TRBJ2-5 | . | TRBD2 | TRBV7-9 | TGTGCCAGCAGCTTATTGTCTAGCGGGGACCCCCGGGAGACCCAGTACTTC | CASSLLSSGDPRETQYF
TRBJ2-5 | many | . | TRBV29-1 | TGCAGCGTCATCAGGAGTTCCCGAGAGACCCAGTACTTC | CSVIRSSRETQYF
TRBJ1-5 | many | TRBD1 | TRBV7-9 | TGTGCCAGCAGCTTGGACAGGAAACATCAGCCCCAGCATTTT | CASSLDRKHQPQHF
TRBJ2-3 | few | . | TRBV5-6 | TGTGCCAGCAGCGACTGGGGCCAGCGCACAGATACGCAGTATTTT | CASSDWGQRTDTQYF
TRBJ1-2 | many | . | TRBV5-5 | TGTGCCAGCAGCTTGGATGAGTCAGGGCTAGTTGGCTACACCTTC | CASSLDESGLVGYTF
TRBJ1-1 | few | . | TRBV19 | TGTGCCGGCCGATCTGGACAGAACACTGAAGCTTTCTTT | CAGRSGQNTEAFF
TRBJ2-5 | many | . | TRBV20-1 | TGCAGTGCAGCCGCAGGGGAGCCTAACCAAGAGACCCAGTACTTC | CSAAAGEPNQETQYF
TRBJ2-1 | many | TRBD2 | TRBV7-3 | TGTGCCAGCAGTGAGGGGGGCGGGGGGAGCTCCTACAATGAGCAGTTCTTC | CASSEGGGGSSYNEQFF
TRBJ2-1 | . | . | TRBV5-1 | TGCGCCAGCACCGAGCGGGTCGATTTATACAATGAGCAGTTCTTC | CASTERVDLYNEQFF
TRBJ2-2 | few | TRBD2 | TRBV7-8 | TGTGCCAGCAGCTTTCAGACTAGCGGGGGGTCTAATGCCGGGGAGCTGTTTTTT | CASSFQTSGGSNAGELFF
TRBJ2-5 | . | . | TRBV11-1 | TGTGCCAGCAGTCTTAACAGGGTCTCAGAGACCCAGTACTTC | CASSLNRVSETQYF
TRBJ1-5 | many | . | TRBV29-1 | TGCAGCGTTGGGAGTGGGTGGGATCAGCCCCAGCATTTT | CSVGSGWDQPQHF
TRBJ2-2 | many | . | TRBV20-1 | TGCAGTGTTGCAAAGGGGTCCGGGGAGCTGTTTTTT | CSVAKGSGELFF
TRBJ1-5 | . | . | TRBV7-6 | . | CASSLEGTSGQHF
TRBJ2-1 | few | . | TRBV7-2 | TGTGCCAGCAGCTCCGGGATCTACAATGAGCAGTTCTTC | CASSSGIYNEQFF
TRBJ2-7 | many | TRBD1 | TRBV29-1 | TGCAGCGTTGAAGGGACAGGGGTTGGCTACGAGCAGTACTTC | CSVEGTGVGYEQYF
TRBJ2-1 | many | . | TRBV12-3/TRBV12-4 | TGTGCCAGCAGTTTAACCGGGGGGCTAGGGGGGGAGTTCTTC | CASSLTGGLGGEFF
TRBJ1-1 | many | . | TRBV12-3/TRBV12-4 | TGTGCCAGCATCCCTATCTCAGGGGCTGGCACTGAAGCTTTCTTT | CASIPISGAGTEAFF
TRBJ2-2 | . | . | TRBV5-1 | TGCGCCAGCAGCGGTTGGCAGGGGAGCAGCACCGTGGAGCTGTTTTTT | CASSGWQGSSTVELFF
TRBJ2-1 | many | TRBD1 | TRBV7-2 | TGTGCCAGCAGCCCACAGGGGGCGTTATACAATGAGCAGTTCTTC | CASSPQGALYNEQFF
TRBJ2-5 | many | . | TRBV12-3/TRBV12-4 | TGTGCCAGCAGCTCGGGACAAGGGGAAGAGACCCAGTACTTC | CASSSGQGEETQYF
TRBJ2-1 | few | . | TRBV19 | TGTGCCAGTAGTATAGATCCCCGGGGATTGTCCTACAATGAGCAGTTCTTC | CASSIDPRGLSYNEQFF
TRBJ1-6 | few | . | TRBV27 | TGTGCCAGTCACGGCCTCAGTAATTCACCCCTCCACTTT | CASHGLSNSPLHF
TRBJ1-5 | . | . | TRBV2 | TGTGCCAGCAGCCAGGGGCAGCCCCAGCATTTT | CASSQGQPQHF
TRBJ1-2 | many | TRBD1 | TRBV3-1 | TGTGCCAGCAGCCAAGTAGGAGGGGGCCTGCCTCTTAACTATGGCTACACCTTC | CASSQVGGGLPLNYGYTF
TRBJ1-3 | many | . | TRBV11-2 | TGTGCCAGCAGCTTAGATCCCGGAGGGCAAGGAAACACCATATATTTT | CASSLDPGGQGNTIYF